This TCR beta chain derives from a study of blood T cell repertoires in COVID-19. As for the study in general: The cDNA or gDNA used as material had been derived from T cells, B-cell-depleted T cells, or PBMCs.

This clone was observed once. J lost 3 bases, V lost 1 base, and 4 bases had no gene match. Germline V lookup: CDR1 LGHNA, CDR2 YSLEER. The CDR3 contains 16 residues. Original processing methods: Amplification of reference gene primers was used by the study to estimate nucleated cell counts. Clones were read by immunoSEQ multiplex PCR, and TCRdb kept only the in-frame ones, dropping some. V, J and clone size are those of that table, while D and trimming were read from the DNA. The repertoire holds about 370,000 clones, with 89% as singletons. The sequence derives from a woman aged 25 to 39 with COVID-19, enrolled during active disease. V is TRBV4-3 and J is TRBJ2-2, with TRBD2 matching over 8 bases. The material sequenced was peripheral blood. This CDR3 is CASSQVVSGDTGELFF. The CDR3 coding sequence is TGCGCCAGCAGCCAAGTGGTTAGCGGGGACACCGGGGAGCTGTTTTTT.